The 29 T cell receptor beta chains reported below all come from one sample, sequenced in a study of cytomegalovirus exposure and HLA in healthy donors. The table came from immunoSEQ multiplex PCR; TCRdb's copy has only in-frame clones and leaves some out. The sample lists roughly 73,000 clones; around 96% were seen once. The sample comprised PBMCs. The receptors were sampled from a man aged 18 to 30 in good health and CMV-seronegative.

The CDR3 nucleotides are TGTGCCAGCAGTTTTGACAGTGTCTCTGGAAACACCATATATTTT. This translates into CASSFDSVSGNTIYF. The chain employs TRBV6-6 and TRBJ1-3; a possible D gene is TRBD1 (5 bases). V was trimmed by 4 bases and J by 0 bases, leaving 10 bases between them. This CDR3 region has 15 residues. Germline V gene sequence: CDR1 MNHNY, CDR2 SVGAGI (reference sequence).

This sequence joins TRBV2 and TRBJ1-1; no firm D call. Trimming took 5 bases from V and 1 from J, leaving 8 bases between them. Germline lookup yields CDR1 SNHLY and CDR2 FYNNEI. The CDR3 spans 13 residues. The DNA for the CDR3 is TGTGCCAGCAGTTTGGCACCGAACACTGAAGCTTTCTTT. This sequence encodes CASSLAPNTEAFF.

This clone showed up just once. V is TRBV2 and J is TRBJ1-5; 12 positions match TRBD1. The germline V gene encodes CDR1 SNHLY and CDR2 FYNNEI. V was pared by 6 bases and J by 7 bases, with 7 bases of the junction left unmatched. The CDR3 runs to 15 residues. The CDR3 sequence is CASSEGQGAGQPQHF. Written as DNA, the CDR3 is TGTGCCAGCAGCGAGGGACAGGGGGCAGGCCAGCCCCAGCATTTT.

The V and J genes are TRBV6-5 and TRBJ1-5, with a possible D match to TRBD1 (5 bases). The CDR3 covers 14 residues. V shed 6 bases and J shed 5 bases, with 14 bases lying between them. Germline CDR1 MNHEY, CDR2 SVGAGI. CDR3: CASSQGDGHQPQHF. CDR3 coding DNA: TGTGCCAGCAGCCAAGGGGATGGGCATCAGCCCCAGCATTTT.

The chain employs TRBV29-1 and TRBJ1-2; weak D call: TRBD1 (6 bases). V was shortened by 7 bases and J by 7 bases, with 16 bases between the two germline ends. The CDR3 contains 12 residues. Germline loops: CDR1 SQVTM, CDR2 ANQGSEA. Here the CDR3 reads CSATFTGSGYTF. CDR3 DNA: TGCAGCGCTACCTTCACAGGGAGTGGCTACACCTTC.

CDR3 in DNA: TGTGCCAGCAGCCCATCAGGGGGCGCCGGCACTGAAGCTTTCTTT. Its protein product is CASSPSGGAGTEAFF. V usage is TRBV9 and J usage is TRBJ1-1; 8 nucleotides agree with TRBD1. The CDR3 is made up of 15 amino acids. Germline V gene sequence: CDR1 SGDLS, CDR2 YYNGEE. After removal of 4 bases from V and 4 bases from J, the junction contained 9 bases not matched to a gene.

This rearrangement joins TRBV9 to TRBJ2-2, with D unclear. CDR1 is SGDLS, CDR2 YYNGEE, per germline. V was cut by 1 base and J by 2 bases, with 6 bases left in between. This CDR3 has 14 residues. CDR3 DNA sequence: TGTGCCAGCAGCGTAACACTAAACACCGGGGAGCTGTTTTTT. Amino acid sequence: CASSVTLNTGELFF.

The genes are TRBV25-1 and TRBJ1-4; D is perhaps TRBD1 (6 bases). The germline CDR1 and CDR2 sequences are MGHDK and SYGVNS. Trimming shortened V by 4 bases and J by 8 bases, and 17 bases separated the two germline ends. This CDR3 spans 15 amino acids. In DNA form, the CDR3 reads TGTGCCAGCAGTGGCGATTCAGGGGTGCGGGAAAAACTGTTTTTT. Translating gives CASSGDSGVREKLFF.

This rearrangement joins TRBV25-1 to TRBJ1-1; TRBD1 aligns across 7 bases. The CDR3 sequence is 18 residues long. Trimming at V came to 8 bases and at J to 0 bases, leaving 18 bases not matched to a gene. Per germline, CDR1 MGHDK and CDR2 SYGVNS. CDR3 sequence: CASWGPGTASPMNTEAFF. CDR3 DNA sequence: TGTGCCAGCTGGGGCCCAGGGACAGCTTCTCCCATGAACACTGAAGCTTTCTTT.

The chain joins TRBV19 to TRBJ2-7; TRBD2 matches at 11 bases. Looked up from germline, CDR1 is LNHDA and CDR2 is SQIVND (reference sequence). CDR3 length: 16 residues. J was trimmed by 0 bases and V by 4 bases; bases with no gene match: 5. CDR3 in amino acids: CASSTTSGGYSYEQYF. Here the CDR3 DNA reads TGTGCCAGTAGTACAACTAGCGGGGGATACTCCTACGAGCAGTACTTC.

V usage is TRBV19 and J usage is TRBJ1-2, with 8 nucleotides matching TRBD1. CDR3 length equals 14 residues. J lost 8 bases, V lost 6 bases, and 11 bases had no gene match. Germline lookup yields CDR1 LNHDA and CDR2 SQIVND (reference sequence). CDR3 bases: TGTGCCAGTAGGGTGGGAGGACAGGGTCGAGGCTACACCTTC. It translates to CASRVGGQGRGYTF.

This clone occurred once. The chain recombines TRBV28 with TRBJ1-2, with 10 bases matching TRBD1. The V segment lost 5 bases and the J segment 8 bases; nucleotides outside the gene matches: 11. Germline CDR1 is MDHEN and CDR2 is SYDVKM. CDR3 length equals 15 residues. Written as DNA, the CDR3 is TGTGCCAGCAGTCCCTCTAGGGGACAGGGGTTCGGCTACACCTTC. This gives the protein CASSPSRGQGFGYTF.

This clone showed up just once. The V and J genes are TRBV6-5 and TRBJ1-4; TRBD1 matches 7 bases. J lost 7 bases, V lost 5 bases, and 7 bases had no gene match. Germline V gene lookup returns CDR1 MNHEY and CDR2 SVGAGI. This CDR3 is built from 14 residues. In nucleotides, the CDR3 is TGTGCCAGCAGTCCAGGGACAGCACCTGAAAAACTGTTTTTT. Residues: CASSPGTAPEKLFF.

This clone was recorded only once. V and J are TRBV6-1 and TRBJ2-7, with TRBD2 matching 8 bases. CDR3 length equals 17 residues. Germline-derived CDR1 and CDR2 are MNHNS and SASEGT. V gave up 4 bases and J gave up 0 bases; unmatched junction bases: 11. As DNA, the CDR3 is TGTGCCAGCAGTGGCGTGAAACGGGGGGGATACTCCTACGAGCAGTACTTC. Amino acids: CASSGVKRGGYSYEQYF.

V is TRBV11-2 and J is TRBJ2-3, with no clear D. The V end was cut by 0 bases, the J end by 0 bases, with 7 bases between. Germline lookup yields CDR1 SGHAT and CDR2 FQNNGV. The CDR3 totals 15 residues. In DNA form, the CDR3 reads TGTGCCAGCAGCTTAGAGCGATTAAGCACAGATACGCAGTATTTT. Protein: CASSLERLSTDTQYF.

The chain couples TRBV27 to TRBJ2-7, with D possibly TRBD1 on 5 matching bases. Trimming took 2 bases from V and 4 from J, leaving 12 bases between them. The V gene's germline CDR1 is MNHEY and CDR2 SMNVEV (reference sequence). This CDR3 has 14 residues. The CDR3 region has the DNA TGTGCCAGCAGTTTAAGCAGGGTCAGGTACGAGCAGTACTTC. Protein sequence: CASSLSRVRYEQYF.

The genes are TRBV30 and TRBJ2-3; 9 nucleotides agree with TRBD1. The V and J ends lost 4 bases and 5 bases, in that order; junction bases with no gene match: 13. CDR1 GTSNPN and CDR2 SVGIG come from the germline V gene (reference sequence). The CDR3 contains 16 residues. In DNA, the CDR3 is TGTGCCTGGACTCCCCTCCGGGACAGGGTGGTAGATACGCAGTATTTT. Protein: CAWTPLRDRVVDTQYF.

The chain has TRBV19 and TRBJ2-7; the match to TRBD1 covers 9 bases. The CDR3 runs 14 residues. Per germline, CDR1 LNHDA and CDR2 SQIVND (reference sequence). J gave up 6 bases and V 9 bases, and 12 bases lay outside the gene matches. CDR3 sequence: CASSTGTGRSEQYF. The CDR3, as DNA: TGTGCCAGCTCAACCGGGACAGGGCGGTCCGAGCAGTACTTC. The complete variable domain, with remaining parts taken from reference TRBV19 and TRBJ2-7, reads DGGITQSPKYLFRKEGQNVTLSCEQNLNHDAMYWYRQDPGQGLRLIYYSQIVNDFQKGDIAEGYSVSREKKESFPLTVTSAQKNPTAFYLCASSTGTGRSEQYFGPGTRLTVT.

The chain recombines TRBV5-1 with TRBJ1-1, with 7 nucleotides matching TRBD1. The V segment lost 1 base and the J segment 3 bases; nucleotides outside the gene matches: 0. The germline V gene has CDR1 SGHRS and CDR2 YFSETQ. The CDR3 is 13 amino acids. DNA for the CDR3: TGCGCCAGCAGCTTGCAGGGGGACACTGAAGCTTTCTTT. Its protein product is CASSLQGDTEAFF.

This chain uses TRBV10-1 with TRBJ1-1; 9 bases map to TRBD1. V gave up 4 bases and J gave up 3 bases; unmatched junction bases: 3. The CDR3 extends over 14 amino acids. Germline values: CDR1 WNHNN, CDR2 SYGVQD (reference sequence). In DNA, the CDR3 is TGCGCCAGCAGTGCCGGGACAGGGTACACTGAAGCTTTCTTT. This codes for CASSAGTGYTEAFF.

This rearrangement joins TRBV7-2 to TRBJ2-3; TRBD1 might be the D (7 bases). The CDR3 has 15 amino acids. Trimming left V 3 bases short and J 3 bases short, with 13 bases between. From germline, CDR1 is SGHTA and CDR2 FQGNSA. The CDR3 reads CASSLRGQKTDTQYF. The CDR3 bases are TGTGCCAGCAGCTTGCGGGGACAGAAGACAGATACGCAGTATTTT.

The rearrangement links TRBV5-4 to TRBJ1-2, with TRBD1 matching 8 bases. The CDR3 runs 13 residues. CDR1 SGHNT and CDR2 YYREEE come from the germline V gene (reference sequence). V lost 0 bases and J lost 6; bases outside the gene matches: 1. CDR3 DNA: TGTGCCAGCAGCTTGGAGGACAGGGATGGCTACACCTTC. Its protein is CASSLEDRDGYTF.

As DNA, the CDR3 is TGTGCCAGCAGCGTCTTAGCGGGCTCCTCCTACGAGCAGTACTTC. This codes for CASSVLAGSSYEQYF. This rearrangement joins TRBV9 to TRBJ2-7; 7 bases are shared with TRBD2. The CDR3 runs 15 residues. Germline V gives CDR1 SGDLS, CDR2 YYNGEE. The J segment lost 0 bases and the V segment lost 2 bases, leaving 5 bases of the junction unmatched.

This clone was seen once. This rearrangement joins TRBV27 to TRBJ2-1; TRBD1 agrees at 8 bases. V gave up 4 bases and J gave up 5 bases; unmatched junction bases: 4. The CDR3 covers 14 residues. Germline V gene data show CDR1 as MNHEY and CDR2 as SMNVEV (reference sequence). The CDR3, as DNA: TGTGCCAGCAGTTACAGGGGGGAGCACAATGAGCAGTTCTTC. Translated, it gives CASSYRGEHNEQFF.

This rearrangement joins TRBV6-1 to TRBJ2-3; 9 bases fit TRBD1. J gave up 2 bases and V 6 bases, and 6 bases lay outside the gene matches. Germline V gene lookup returns CDR1 MNHNS and CDR2 SASEGT. The CDR3 is 15 residues long. This CDR3 reads CASSAGTGNTDTQYF. CDR3 bases: TGTGCCAGCAGCGCCGGGACAGGGAACACAGATACGCAGTATTTT.

CDR3 nucleotide sequence: TGCAGCGTTGGGTCTCTACTAGCGGACTCCCATGGGCAGTACTTC. Translation gives CSVGSLLADSHGQYF. This chain joins TRBV29-1 and TRBJ2-7, with 8 nucleotides matching TRBD2. The CDR3 contains 15 residues. CDR1 and CDR2 from the germline V gene are SQVTM and ANQGSEA. The trim removed 4 bases at V and 9 bases at J, leaving 17 bases unmatched.

J is TRBJ2-3 and V is TRBV15, with D unresolved. The V end lost 2 bases, the J end lost 4 bases, and 16 bases lay between the germline ends. Germline lookup yields CDR1 LNHNV and CDR2 YYDKDF (reference sequence). The CDR3 runs 16 residues. The CDR3: CATSRIRVSRADTQYF. CDR3 nucleotide sequence: TGTGCCACCAGCAGAATAAGAGTCTCGCGAGCAGATACGCAGTATTTT.

This clone was detected only once. J is TRBJ2-1 and V is TRBV18, with D uncertain. CDR3 length: 11 amino acids. Germline V gene lookup returns CDR1 KGHSH and CDR2 LQKENI. The V end was cut by 3 bases, the J end by 6 bases, with 3 bases between. The CDR3 reads CASSPRNEQFF. The CDR3 region has the DNA TGTGCCAGCTCACCGCGCAATGAGCAGTTCTTC. The whole variable domain, filled in from reference TRBV18 and TRBJ2-1, reads NAGVMQNPRHLVRRRGQEARLRCSPMKGHSHVYWYRQLPEEGLKFMVYLQKENIIDESGMPKERFSAEFPKEGPSILRIQQVVRGDSAAYFCASSPRNEQFFGPGTRLTVL.

The chain employs TRBV29-1 and TRBJ2-2, with D hard to call. The CDR3 is 12 amino acids. Per germline, CDR1 SQVTM and CDR2 ANQGSEA. With 6 bases removed from V and 1 base from J, the gap between germline ends came to 6 bases. CDR3 amino acids: CSVDLNTGELFF. The CDR3, as DNA: TGCAGCGTCGACTTGAACACCGGGGAGCTGTTTTTT.